The entry below describes one TCR beta chain. Study processing details: Researchers report that nucleated cell counts were estimated from reference gene primer amplification. Using immunoSEQ multiplex PCR, the repertoire was profiled, and TCRdb retains in-frame clones only, with some absent. V and J calls and clone size are given by that table; D and trimming were obtained from the DNA. The sample consists of a few hundred thousand clones, around 84% of them appearing once. This specimen comes from a study of blood T cell repertoires in COVID-19. Germline-derived CDR1 and CDR2 are MNHNS and SASEGT. V was pared by 2 bases and J by 8 bases, with 15 bases between. The CDR3 is made up of 14 amino acids. Within 2 weeks before study entry, exposed participants met a COVID-19 case.

The chain combines TRBV6-1 with TRBJ1-2; TRBD1 might be the D (6 bases). The specimen sequenced was PBMCs or T cells enriched from blood (not recorded which). The origin of this receptor is a woman in her forties or fifties who had been exposed to COVID-19. The CDR3 here is CASSELRTVWGYTF. CDR3 in DNA: TGTGCCAGCAGTGAATTGAGGACAGTTTGGGGCTACACCTTC.